The entry that follows covers one TCR beta chain sequence. This record belongs to a study of shared clonotypes between healthy human individuals. Roughly 300 ng DNA, tens of thousands of T cell genomes, went into unsorted PBMC replicate PCRs. In the source study's methods: ImmunoSEQ supplied junction-only sequences lacking quality scores, so filtering was different. Libraries were prepared by immunoSEQ multiplex PCR; TCRdb keeps only in-frame clonotypes and omits some of them. From that table come the V and J calls and clone size; the DNA was used to work out D and trimming. This sample has approximately 460,000 clones, with roughly three quarters found just once. The germline CDR1 and CDR2 sequences are SGHTS and YDEGEE. CDR3 length: 17 amino acids. The V gene end was trimmed by 2 bases and the J gene end by 4 bases; junction bases not matched to a gene: 12.

Sequenced material: PBMCs. This receptor was taken from a middle-aged woman in good health. Some clones in this sample may be carry-over from other donors' samples. The V call is TRBV5-8, the J call TRBJ2-5, with 9 bases matching TRBD1. The CDR3 loop reads CASSFSGQGRDRETQYF. DNA of the CDR3: TGTGCCAGCAGCTTCTCGGGACAGGGTAGGGATCGAGAGACCCAGTACTTC.